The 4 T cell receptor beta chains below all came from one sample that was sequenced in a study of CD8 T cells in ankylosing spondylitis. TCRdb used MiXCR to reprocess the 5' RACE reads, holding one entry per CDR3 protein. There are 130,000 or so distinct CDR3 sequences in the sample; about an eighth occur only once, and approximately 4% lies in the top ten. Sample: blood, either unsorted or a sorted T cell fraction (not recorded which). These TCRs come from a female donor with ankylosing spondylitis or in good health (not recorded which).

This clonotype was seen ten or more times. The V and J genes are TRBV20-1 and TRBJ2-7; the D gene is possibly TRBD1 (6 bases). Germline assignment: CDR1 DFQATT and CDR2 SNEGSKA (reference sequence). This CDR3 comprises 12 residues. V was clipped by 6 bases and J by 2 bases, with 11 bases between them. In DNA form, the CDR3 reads TGCAGTGCATCAGGGGCTACCTACGAGCAGTACTTC. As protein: CSASGATYEQYF.

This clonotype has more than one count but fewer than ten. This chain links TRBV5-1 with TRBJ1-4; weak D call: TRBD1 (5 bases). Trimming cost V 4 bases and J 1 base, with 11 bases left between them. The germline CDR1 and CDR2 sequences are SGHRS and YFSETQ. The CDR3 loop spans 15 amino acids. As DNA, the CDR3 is TGCGCCAGCAGCAAGGGACGCGAAACTAATGAAAAACTGTTTTTT. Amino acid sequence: CASSKGRETNEKLFF.

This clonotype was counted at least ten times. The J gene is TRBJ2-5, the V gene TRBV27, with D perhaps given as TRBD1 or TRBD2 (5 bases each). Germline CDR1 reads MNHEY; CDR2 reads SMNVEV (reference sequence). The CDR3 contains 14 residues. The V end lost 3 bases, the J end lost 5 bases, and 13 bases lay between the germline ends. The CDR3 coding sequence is TGTGCCAGCAGTTTGGGGGACCGCGGGGAGACCCAGTACTTC. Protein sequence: CASSLGDRGETQYF.

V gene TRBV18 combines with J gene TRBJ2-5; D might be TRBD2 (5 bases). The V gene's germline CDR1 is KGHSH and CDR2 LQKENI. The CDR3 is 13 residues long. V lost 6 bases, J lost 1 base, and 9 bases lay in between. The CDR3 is CASSSTTQETQYF. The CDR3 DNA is TGTGCCAGCTCCTCGACTACCCAAGAGACCCAGTACTTC.